The entry that follows covers one T cell receptor (beta chain) sequence. Its antigen remains undetermined. One end of the junction fails to match germline, which may point to a read error. The 39 donors, aged roughly 6 to 90 years, were systemically healthy Caucasian individuals from Russia. About 10 milliliters of peripheral blood were drawn from each donor into EDTA-treated Vacutainer tubes. Ficoll-Paque density-gradient centrifugation was used to isolate PBMCs, with at least 7 million per sample. Trizol reagent was used to extract total RNA from the PBMCs, yielding at least 6 micrograms per sample. The percentages of naive CD45RAhigh/CD27high T cells were determined by flow cytometry on a PBMC aliquot from every donor. This sample was included in a study of blood T cells in healthy people across ages (dated by TCRdb to the mid-2010s). Study-wide context: Template switching captured roughly one uniquely barcoded TCR beta cDNA molecule per two T cells in model experiments. To avoid experimental bias, donors of different ages were spread randomly across the sequencing lanes. The donors were split into four age groups: young (average 16 years), middle-aged (roughly 39), aged (62) and long-lived (under 85). Two additional independent replicas of 1 million unique cDNA reads from the same blood draw were analyzed for two donors (one aged 18 to 30 and one aged 80 or older). To track age-related changes in TCR beta repertoire diversity, the study relied on deep sequencing normalized with unique cDNA molecular identifiers.

The CDR3 spans 14 residues, from the cysteine through the phenylalanine. Here the CDR3 DNA is all that survives: 42 bases in frame from base 1. The investigation overall reported the following: Conclusive comparison of naive and antigen-experienced compartments was prevented by the profiling of bulk unsorted PBMCs. There was a strong correlation between observed TCR beta diversity and the percentage of naive T cells measured by flow cytometry. Estimates of total diversity based on one million sequenced T cells were regarded as lower bounds and as underestimates. Because donor CMV infection status was unknown, age-related changes in expanded clonotypes were potentially confounded. Compared with the aged group, the long-lived group had more naive CD4+ T cells, fewer expanded clones and increased TCR diversity, suggesting age selection. Observed TCR beta diversity per million T cells fell roughly linearly with age, and a significant reduction was already apparent by age roughly 40.

The method behind the library was 5' RACE. This sample was sequenced with an Illumina HiSeq 2500. A second PCR of about 7 to 12 cycles was performed with a sample-barcoded 5' primer and a J-beta primer mix. A unique molecular identifier was introduced onto each TCR beta cDNA molecule by a template-switch 5' adaptor carrying 12 random nucleotides. At least 2.5 million CDR3-containing paired-end reads were obtained from each sample. All of the RNA was converted into first-strand cDNA using the Mint cDNA synthesis kit, with a TRBC-specific oligonucleotide serving as the primer. After uracil-DNA glycosylase treatment, a first 18-cycle PCR used universal primers M1SS and BC2_uni_R on all cDNA. The published analysis was carried out like this. For normalization, 1 million high-quality reads, each with a distinct molecular identifier, were randomly selected from each sample. Instead of being binned into consensus sequences, reads that shared molecular identifiers were thrown out. MiTCR, set to a Q25 quality threshold and the strictest error-elimination algorithm, was used for CDR3 identification, clonotype clustering and error correction. A nonparametric unseen species model with Euler transformation was used to estimate a lower bound on total TCR beta diversity. The public reads were quality trimmed at Q25 with fastp and then assembled into clones with MiXCR by TCRdb, keeping productive beta chains. When rows share a CDR3 protein, they turn into one entry using the most common DNA and genes. TCRdb, not the authors, supplied the V and J calls. A total of 1.5 million to 2 million distinct CDR3 sequences appear in this sample, approximately 28% of them only once. The top ten hold 7.7% of the sample.

The clonotype comes from a woman in her twenties or thirties in good health. The sample comprised blood. The chain uses TRBV12-3 or TRBV12-4 and TRBJ1-2, with the D gene not confidently named. CDR3 loop: CASSPPRTNYCYTF. Here is the DNA: TGTGCCAGCAGTCCCCCGCGGACCAACTATTGCTACACCTTC.